This T cell receptor (beta chain) appears in the sequencing data of a study of T cell repertoires in cytomegalovirus infection. CDR1 is MNHEY, CDR2 SVGEGT, per germline. This CDR3 spans 12 amino acids. As for this clonotype: Its specificity is unknown. One end of the junction fails to match germline, which may point to a read error.

TCRdb processed the reads anew with MiXCR; each CDR3 protein has one entry. The data show roughly 600,000 distinct CDR3 sequences, with 20% to 25% seen just once and roughly 8% held by the top ten. General study results and limits: The study found HLA-C-restricted CMV-specific TCR beta clonotypes dominating the ex vivo response. The cumulative frequency of public TCR beta families identified carriers of CMV plus the relevant HLA.

Sequenced material: CD8+ T cells from PBMCs. This sequence originates from a human donor in good health (CMV status not recorded). Some clones in this sample may be carry-over from other donors' samples. This rearrangement joins TRBV6-2 or TRBV6-3 to TRBJ2-1; D perhaps matches TRBD1 (5 bases). DNA of the CDR3: TGCACTGCGGCCGAGGACACCAATGAGCAGTTCTTC. Encoded protein: CTAAEDTNEQFF.